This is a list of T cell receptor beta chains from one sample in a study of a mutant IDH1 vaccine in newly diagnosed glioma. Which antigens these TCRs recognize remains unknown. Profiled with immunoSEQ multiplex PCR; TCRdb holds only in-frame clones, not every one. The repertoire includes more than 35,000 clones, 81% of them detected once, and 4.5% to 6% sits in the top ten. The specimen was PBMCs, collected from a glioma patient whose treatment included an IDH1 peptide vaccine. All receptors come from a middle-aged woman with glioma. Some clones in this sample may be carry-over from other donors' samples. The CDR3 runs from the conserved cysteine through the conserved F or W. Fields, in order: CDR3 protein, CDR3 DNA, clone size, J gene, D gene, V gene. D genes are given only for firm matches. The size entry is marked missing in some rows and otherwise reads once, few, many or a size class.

CASSLGGSGANVLTF TGTGCCAGTAGTTTAGGAGGGTCTGGGGCCAACGTCCTGACTTTC NA TRBJ2-6 NA TRBV19
CASRDTSGREAFF TGTGCCAGCAGGGACACCTCGGGACGAGAAGCTTTCTTT NA TRBJ1-1 NA TRBV6-5
CASSAWSGANVLTF TGTGCCAGCAGTGCGTGGAGCGGGGCCAACGTCCTGACTTTC NA TRBJ2-6 NA TRBV25-1
CASSQGWGGSMNTEAFF TGCGCCAGCAGCCAAGGCTGGGGGGGCTCCATGAACACTGAAGCTTTCTTT NA TRBJ1-1 NA TRBV4-3
CASSHLHNEQFF TGTGCCAGCTCACATCTACACAATGAGCAGTTCTTC once TRBJ2-1 NA TRBV18
CASSPHGQGNTEAFF TGTGCCAGCAGCCCCCATGGACAGGGGAACACTGAAGCTTTCTTT few TRBJ1-1 TRBD1 TRBV28
CASSFSRGEKLFF TGTGCCAGCAGCTTTAGCCGCGGGGAAAAACTGTTTTTT NA TRBJ1-4 NA TRBV5-8
CASSYGLAGTGELFF TGTGCCAGCAGCTATGGACTAGCGGGCACCGGGGAGCTGTTTTTT NA TRBJ2-2 TRBD2 TRBV7-9
CAITPDFTSTDTQYF TGTGCCATCACCCCGGACTTTACTAGCACAGATACGCAGTATTTT NA TRBJ2-3 NA TRBV10-3
CASSLDLRNTEAFF TGTGCCAGCAGCCTAGATCTCAGAAACACTGAAGCTTTCTTT NA TRBJ1-1 NA TRBV13
CASSLNNEQFF TGCGCCAGCAGCCTAAACAATGAGCAGTTCTTC NA TRBJ2-1 NA TRBV4-1
CASSPPGQETQYF TGTGCCAGCAGCCCTCCAGGGCAAGAGACCCAGTACTTC NA TRBJ2-5 NA TRBV7-8
CTSSQEWQAGTYTEAFF TGCACCAGCAGCCAAGAATGGCAGGCAGGAACTTACACTGAAGCTTTCTTT once TRBJ1-1 NA TRBV1
CATDRAYF TGTGCCACCGATCGAGCGTACTTC NA TRBJ2-7 NA TRBV28
CSVHSPGQGDINYGYTF TGCAGCGTCCATAGCCCGGGACAGGGAGACATTAACTATGGCTACACCTTC few TRBJ1-2 TRBD1 TRBV29-1
CASRLERGTDTQYF TGTGCCAGTAGATTAGAGCGGGGCACAGATACGCAGTATTTT NA TRBJ2-3 NA TRBV19
CASSQDSRDTEAFF TGCGCCAGCAGCCAAGACAGCCGGGACACTGAAGCTTTCTTT NA TRBJ1-1 NA TRBV4-3
CASSGIRYEQYF TGTGCCAGCAGCGGAATACGGTACGAGCAGTACTTC NA TRBJ2-7 NA TRBV5-6
CASKGWGQGAYEQYF TGTGCCAGCAAGGGGTGGGGACAGGGGGCCTACGAGCAGTACTTC NA TRBJ2-7 TRBD1 TRBV6-5
CASSSTRSGVNTEAFF TGTGCCAGCAGCTCCACACGGTCTGGGGTGAACACTGAAGCTTTCTTT few TRBJ1-1 NA TRBV7-9
CATSRDRTLFF TGTGCCACCAGCAGAGATCGCACACTGTTTTTT NA TRBJ1-4 NA TRBV15
CASCGEGWTEAFF TGTGCCAGTTGCGGGGAGGGGTGGACTGAAGCTTTCTTT NA TRBJ1-1 NA TRBV19
CASSLMGSPTSGNTIYF TGTGCCAGCAGCTTGATGGGCTCCCCGACGTCTGGAAACACCATATATTTT NA TRBJ1-3 NA TRBV5-4
CASSFRGTSYEQYF TGTGCCAGCAGTTTTCGGGGGACCTCCTACGAGCAGTACTTC NA TRBJ2-7 NA TRBV27
CASRARKETQYF TGTGCCAGCAGGGCTAGAAAAGAGACCCAGTACTTC NA TRBJ2-5 NA TRBV2
CASSVAPLVSTGELFF TGTGCCAGCAGCGTGGCACCACTAGTATCCACCGGGGAGCTGTTTTTT NA TRBJ2-2 NA TRBV9
CASSPTRRGYASGNTIYF TGTGCCAGCAGCCCTACCCGAAGGGGTTATGCGTCTGGAAACACCATATATTTT NA TRBJ1-3 NA TRBV9
CATLSGYEQYF TGTGCCACCCTTTCGGGTTACGAGCAGTACTTC NA TRBJ2-7 NA TRBV27
CASSELAAGYYGYTF TGTGCCAGCAGTGAACTTGCGGCCGGCTACTATGGCTACACCTTC NA TRBJ1-2 NA TRBV25-1
CASSLGPPGTDNEQFF TGTGCCAGCAGCCTGGGTCCCCCCGGGACCGACAATGAGCAGTTCTTC NA TRBJ2-1 NA TRBV5-5
CASSLAAGFLHF TGTGCCAGCAGCTTGGCCGCAGGGTTTCTCCACTTT NA TRBJ1-6 NA TRBV5-6
CASSPRDRVRGGYTF TGTGCCAGCAGCCCCCGGGACAGGGTTCGGGGCGGCTACACCTTC NA TRBJ1-2 TRBD1 TRBV6-5
CASSARALAGENTGELFF TGTGCCAGCAGCGCAAGGGCACTAGCGGGAGAGAACACCGGGGAGCTGTTTTTT NA TRBJ2-2 TRBD2 TRBV9
CASSLGLRDSTFYNEQFF TGTGCCAGCAGCTTGGGCCTCCGGGACAGCACCTTCTACAATGAGCAGTTCTTC NA TRBJ2-1 TRBD1 TRBV5-6
CASSVRRDSSYEQYF TGTGCCAGCAGTGTAAGGCGGGACAGCTCCTACGAGCAGTACTTC NA TRBJ2-7 NA TRBV25-1
CASSRGRGPGETQYF TGCGCCAGCAGTAGAGGGCGGGGGCCGGGGGAGACCCAGTACTTC medium-sized TRBJ2-5 NA TRBV5-1
CASSSGQLWNQPQHF TGTGCCAGCAGCTCGGGACAGCTTTGGAATCAGCCCCAGCATTTT NA TRBJ1-5 TRBD1 TRBV7-9